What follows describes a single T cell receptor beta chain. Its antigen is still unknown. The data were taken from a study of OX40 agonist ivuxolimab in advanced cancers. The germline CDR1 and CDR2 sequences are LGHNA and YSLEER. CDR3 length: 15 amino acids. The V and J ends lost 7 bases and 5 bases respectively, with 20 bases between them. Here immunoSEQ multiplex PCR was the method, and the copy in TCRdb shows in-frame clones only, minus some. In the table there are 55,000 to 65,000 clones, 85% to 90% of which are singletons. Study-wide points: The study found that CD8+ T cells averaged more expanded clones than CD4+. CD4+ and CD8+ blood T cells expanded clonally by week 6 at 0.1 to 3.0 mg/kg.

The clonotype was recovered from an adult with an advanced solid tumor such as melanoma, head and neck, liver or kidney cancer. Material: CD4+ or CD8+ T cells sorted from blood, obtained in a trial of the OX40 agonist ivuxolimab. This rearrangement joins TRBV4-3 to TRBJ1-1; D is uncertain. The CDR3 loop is CASKRTVYVRTEAFF. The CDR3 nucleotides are TGCGCCAGCAAGAGAACCGTTTACGTAAGGACTGAAGCTTTCTTT.